Sequencing of this T cell receptor beta chain was carried out in a study of T cell changes during pregnancy in multiple sclerosis. This clone was observed a single time. Profiled with immunoSEQ multiplex PCR; TCRdb holds only in-frame clones, not every one. The repertoire consists of 69,000 or so clones, with 85% to 95% occurring once and the leading ten covering roughly 1.9%. After removal of 3 bases from V and 2 bases from J, the junction contained 8 bases not matched to a gene. CDR1 is KGHSH and CDR2 is LQKENI in the germline V gene. The CDR3 loop spans 16 amino acids. The TCR comes from a female donor in good health, enrolled as a control in a pregnancy study. The input for sequencing was peripheral blood, taken in the third trimester of pregnancy. The chain is built from TRBV18 and TRBJ1-2; 8 bases agree with TRBD1. As DNA, the CDR3 is TGTGCCAGCTCACCCTCCTTGGGACAGGCAAACTATGGCTACACCTTC. This codes for CASSPSLGQANYGYTF.